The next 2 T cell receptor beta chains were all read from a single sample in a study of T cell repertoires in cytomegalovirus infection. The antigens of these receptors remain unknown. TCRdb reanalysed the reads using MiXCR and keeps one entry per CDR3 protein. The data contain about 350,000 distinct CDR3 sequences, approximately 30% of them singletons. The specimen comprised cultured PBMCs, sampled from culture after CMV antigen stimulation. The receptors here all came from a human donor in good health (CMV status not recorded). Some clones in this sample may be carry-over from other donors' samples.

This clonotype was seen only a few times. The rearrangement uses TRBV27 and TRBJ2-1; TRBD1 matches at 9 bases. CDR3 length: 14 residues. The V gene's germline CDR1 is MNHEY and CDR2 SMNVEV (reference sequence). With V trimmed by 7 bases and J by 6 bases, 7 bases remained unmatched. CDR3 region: CASTRTGEGNEQFF. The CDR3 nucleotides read TGTGCCAGCACAAGGACAGGGGAAGGCAATGAGCAGTTCTTC.

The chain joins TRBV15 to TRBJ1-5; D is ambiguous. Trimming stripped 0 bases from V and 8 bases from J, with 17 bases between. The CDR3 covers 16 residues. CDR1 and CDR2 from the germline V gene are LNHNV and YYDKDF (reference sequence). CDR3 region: CATSRESYRQRKPQHF. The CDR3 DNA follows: TGTGCCACCAGCAGAGAATCTTACCGGCAGAGGAAGCCCCAGCATTTT.